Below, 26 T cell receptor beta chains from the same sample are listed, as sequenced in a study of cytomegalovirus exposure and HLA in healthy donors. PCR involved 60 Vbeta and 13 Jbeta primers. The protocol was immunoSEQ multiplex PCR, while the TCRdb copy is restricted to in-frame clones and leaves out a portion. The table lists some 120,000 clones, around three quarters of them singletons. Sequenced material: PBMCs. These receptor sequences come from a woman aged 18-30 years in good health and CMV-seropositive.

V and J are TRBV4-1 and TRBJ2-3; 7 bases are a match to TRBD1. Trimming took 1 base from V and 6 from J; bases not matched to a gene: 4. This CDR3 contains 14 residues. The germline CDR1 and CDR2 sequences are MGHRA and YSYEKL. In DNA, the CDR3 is TGCGCCAGCAGCCAAGTCTCGACAGGGGATACGCAGTATTTT. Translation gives CASSQVSTGDTQYF.

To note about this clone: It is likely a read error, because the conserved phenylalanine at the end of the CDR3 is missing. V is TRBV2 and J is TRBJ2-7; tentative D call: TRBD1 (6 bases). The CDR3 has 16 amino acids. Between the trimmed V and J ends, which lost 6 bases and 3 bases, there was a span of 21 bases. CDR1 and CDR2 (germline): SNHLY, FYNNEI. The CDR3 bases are TGTGCCAGCAGGATACCCCGGGACATAGGGGGCTACGAGCAGTACCTC. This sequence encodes CASRIPRDIGGYEQYL.

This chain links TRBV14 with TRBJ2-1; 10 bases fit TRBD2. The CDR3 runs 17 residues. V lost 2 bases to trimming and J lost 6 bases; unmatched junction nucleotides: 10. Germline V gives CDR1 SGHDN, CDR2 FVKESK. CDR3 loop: CASSQPPAGGRVNEQFF. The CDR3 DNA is TGTGCCAGCAGCCAACCACCAGCGGGAGGGAGGGTCAATGAGCAGTTCTTC. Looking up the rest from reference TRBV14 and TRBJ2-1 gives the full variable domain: EAGVTQFPSHSVIEKGQTVTLRCDPISGHDNLYWYRRVMGKEIKFLLHFVKESKQDESGMPNNRFLAERTGGTYSTLKVQPAELEDSGVYFCASSQPPAGGRVNEQFFGPGTRLTVL.

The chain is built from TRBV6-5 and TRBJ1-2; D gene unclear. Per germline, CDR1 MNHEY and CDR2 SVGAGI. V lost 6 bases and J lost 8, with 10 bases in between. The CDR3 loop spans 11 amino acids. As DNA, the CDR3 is TGTGCCAGCAGCTCGGCTAGGGGCTACACCTTC. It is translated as CASSSARGYTF.

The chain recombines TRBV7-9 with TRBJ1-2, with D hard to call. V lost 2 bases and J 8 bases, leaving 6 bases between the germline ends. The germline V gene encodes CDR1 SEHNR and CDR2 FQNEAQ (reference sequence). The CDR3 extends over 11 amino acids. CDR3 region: CASSLPRGYTF. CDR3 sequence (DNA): TGTGCCAGCAGCTTACCCCGGGGCTACACCTTC.

The CDR3 sequence is CATPQQIPMNTEAFF. CDR3 sequence (DNA): TGTGCCACCCCCCAACAGATACCCATGAACACTGAAGCTTTCTTT. The rearrangement joins TRBV6-9 to TRBJ1-1; D call uncertain. In germline, CDR1 is MNHGY, CDR2 SVAAGI. V lost 10 bases, J lost 0 bases, and 18 bases lay in between. The CDR3 spans 15 residues.

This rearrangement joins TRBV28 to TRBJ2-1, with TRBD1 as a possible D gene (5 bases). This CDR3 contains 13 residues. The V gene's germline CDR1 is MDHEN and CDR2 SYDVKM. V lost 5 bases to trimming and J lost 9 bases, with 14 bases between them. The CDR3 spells CASSLRQGGEQFF. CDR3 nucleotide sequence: TGTGCCAGCAGTCTCCGCCAGGGCGGTGAGCAGTTCTTC.

CDR3 bases: TGTGCCAGCAGCCCGGACAGCGGATTACGAGGCGAGCAGTACTTC. Protein: CASSPDSGLRGEQYF. J is TRBJ2-7 and V is TRBV28, with D maybe TRBD1 (6 bases). CDR3 size: 15 residues. V was shortened by 6 bases and J by 6 bases, with 21 bases between the two germline ends. Germline V CDR1 and CDR2: MDHEN, SYDVKM.

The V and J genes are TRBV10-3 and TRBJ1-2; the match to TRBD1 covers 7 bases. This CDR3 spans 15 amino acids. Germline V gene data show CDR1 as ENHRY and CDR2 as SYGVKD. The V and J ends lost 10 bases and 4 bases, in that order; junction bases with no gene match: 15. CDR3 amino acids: CATKPNRGGAYGYTF. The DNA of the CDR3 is TGTGCCACAAAACCTAACAGGGGCGGCGCCTATGGCTACACCTTC.

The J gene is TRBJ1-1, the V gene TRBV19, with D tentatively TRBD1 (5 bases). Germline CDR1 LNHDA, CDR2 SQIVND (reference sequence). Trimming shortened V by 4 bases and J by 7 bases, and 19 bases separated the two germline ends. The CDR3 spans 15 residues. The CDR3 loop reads CASSKGKFQGYEAFF. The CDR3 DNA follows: TGTGCCAGTAGTAAGGGTAAATTCCAGGGATATGAAGCTTTCTTT.

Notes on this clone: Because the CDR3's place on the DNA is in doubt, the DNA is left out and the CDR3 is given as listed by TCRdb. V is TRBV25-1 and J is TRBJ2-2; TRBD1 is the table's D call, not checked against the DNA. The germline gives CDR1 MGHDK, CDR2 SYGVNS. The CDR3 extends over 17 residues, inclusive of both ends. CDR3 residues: CASSEFGPGVWAGELFF.

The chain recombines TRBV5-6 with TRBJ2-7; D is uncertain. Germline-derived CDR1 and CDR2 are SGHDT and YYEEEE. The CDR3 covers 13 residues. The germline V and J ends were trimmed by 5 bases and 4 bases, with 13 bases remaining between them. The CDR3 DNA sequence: TGTGCCAGCAGTTCCGGGTCGCCTTACGAGCAGTACTTC. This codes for CASSSGSPYEQYF.

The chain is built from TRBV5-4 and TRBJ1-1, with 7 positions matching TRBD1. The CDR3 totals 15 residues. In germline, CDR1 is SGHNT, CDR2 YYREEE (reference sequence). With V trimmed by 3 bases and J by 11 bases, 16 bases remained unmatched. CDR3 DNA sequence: TGTGCCAGCAGCTCCACCGGGACAGACGACCTTTGGGCTTTCTTT. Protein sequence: CASSSTGTDDLWAFF.

The CDR3 nucleotides read TGTGCCATCAGTGAGTTGGGGGAGGGCCAAAATGAGCAGTTCTTC. Translated: CAISELGEGQNEQFF. The chain is built from TRBV10-3 and TRBJ2-1; 7 bases match TRBD2. This CDR3 comprises 15 residues. Germline V gene lookup returns CDR1 ENHRY and CDR2 SYGVKD. V lost 1 base to trimming and J lost 7 bases; unmatched junction nucleotides: 7.

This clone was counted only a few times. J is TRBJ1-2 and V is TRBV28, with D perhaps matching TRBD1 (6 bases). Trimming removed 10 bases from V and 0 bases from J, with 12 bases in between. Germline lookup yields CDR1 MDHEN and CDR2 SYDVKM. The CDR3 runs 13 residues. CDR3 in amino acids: CAITGTTNYGYTF. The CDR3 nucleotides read TGTGCCATCACAGGGACCACTAACTATGGCTACACCTTC.

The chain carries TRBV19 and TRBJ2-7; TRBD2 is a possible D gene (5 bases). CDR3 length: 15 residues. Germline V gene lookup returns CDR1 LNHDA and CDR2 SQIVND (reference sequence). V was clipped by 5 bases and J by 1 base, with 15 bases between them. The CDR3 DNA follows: TGTGCCAGTAGTGCGGGCTCGCGGCGGTCCTACGAGCAGTACTTC. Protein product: CASSAGSRRSYEQYF.

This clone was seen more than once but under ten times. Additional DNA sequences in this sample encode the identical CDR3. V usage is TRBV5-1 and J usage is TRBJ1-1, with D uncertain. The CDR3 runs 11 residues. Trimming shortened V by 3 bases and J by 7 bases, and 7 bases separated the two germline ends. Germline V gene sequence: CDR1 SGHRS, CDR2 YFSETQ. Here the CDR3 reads CASSSQVEAFF. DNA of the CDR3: TGCGCCAGCAGCTCACAAGTTGAAGCTTTCTTT.

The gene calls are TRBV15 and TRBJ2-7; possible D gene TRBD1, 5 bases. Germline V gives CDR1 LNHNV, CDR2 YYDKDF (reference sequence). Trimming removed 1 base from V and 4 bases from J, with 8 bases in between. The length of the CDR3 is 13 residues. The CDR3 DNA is TGTGCCACCAGCAGAGGAGCAGGGTACGAGCAGTACTTC. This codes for CATSRGAGYEQYF.

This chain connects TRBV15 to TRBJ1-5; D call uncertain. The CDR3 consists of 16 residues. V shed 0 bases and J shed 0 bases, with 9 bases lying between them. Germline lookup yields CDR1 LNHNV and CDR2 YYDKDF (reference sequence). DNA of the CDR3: TGTGCCACCAGCAGAGATGGGCAGAATAGCAATCAGCCCCAGCATTTT. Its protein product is CATSRDGQNSNQPQHF.

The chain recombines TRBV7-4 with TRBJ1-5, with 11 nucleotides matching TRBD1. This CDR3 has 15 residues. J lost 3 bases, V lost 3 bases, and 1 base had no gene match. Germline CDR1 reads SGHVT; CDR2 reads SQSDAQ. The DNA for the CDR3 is TGTGCCAGCAGCTTCGGACAGGGGGCCAATCAGCCCCAGCATTTT. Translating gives CASSFGQGANQPQHF.

The CDR3 sequence: CASSLVVGAQHF. As DNA, the CDR3 is TGTGCCAGCAGCCTGGTGGTTGGAGCCCAGCATTTT. V is TRBV7-2 and J is TRBJ1-5; D remains unclear. The V end lost 5 bases, the J end lost 11 bases, and 13 bases lay between the germline ends. Germline values: CDR1 SGHTA, CDR2 FQGNSA. The CDR3 loop spans 12 amino acids.

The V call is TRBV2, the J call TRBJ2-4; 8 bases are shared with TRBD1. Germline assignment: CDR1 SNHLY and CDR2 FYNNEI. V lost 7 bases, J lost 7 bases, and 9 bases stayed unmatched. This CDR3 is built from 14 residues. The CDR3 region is CASTFDRGYNIQYF. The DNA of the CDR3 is TGTGCCAGCACGTTCGACAGGGGATATAACATTCAGTACTTC.

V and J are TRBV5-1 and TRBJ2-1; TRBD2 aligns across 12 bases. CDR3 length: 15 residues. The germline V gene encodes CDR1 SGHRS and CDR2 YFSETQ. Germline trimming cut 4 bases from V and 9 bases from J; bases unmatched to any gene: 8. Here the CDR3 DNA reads TGCGCCAGCAGCCGAGGGACTAGCGGGCAAAGTGAGCAGTTCTTC. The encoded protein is CASSRGTSGQSEQFF.

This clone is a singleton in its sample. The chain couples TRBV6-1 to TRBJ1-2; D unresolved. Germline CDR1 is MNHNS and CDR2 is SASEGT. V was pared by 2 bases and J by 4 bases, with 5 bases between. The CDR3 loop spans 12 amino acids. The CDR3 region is CASSERFYGYTF. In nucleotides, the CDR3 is TGTGCCAGCAGTGAACGGTTCTATGGCTACACCTTC.

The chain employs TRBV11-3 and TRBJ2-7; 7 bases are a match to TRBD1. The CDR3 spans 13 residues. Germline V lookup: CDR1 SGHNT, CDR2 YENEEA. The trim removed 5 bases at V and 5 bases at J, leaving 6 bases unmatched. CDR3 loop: CASSRGQSHEQYF. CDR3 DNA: TGTGCCAGCAGCCGGGGACAGTCGCACGAGCAGTACTTC. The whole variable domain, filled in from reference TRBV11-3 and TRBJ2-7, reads EAGVVQSPRYKIIEKKQPVAFWCNPISGHNTLYWYLQNLGQGPELLIRYENEEAVDDSQLPKDRFSAERLKGVDSTLKIQPAELGDSAVYLCASSRGQSHEQYFGPGTRLTVT.

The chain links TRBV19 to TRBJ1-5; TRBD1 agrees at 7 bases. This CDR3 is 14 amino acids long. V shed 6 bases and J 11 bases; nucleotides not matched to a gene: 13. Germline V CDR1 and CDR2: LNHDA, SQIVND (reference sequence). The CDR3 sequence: CASSRGQNSLSQHF. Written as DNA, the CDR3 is TGTGCCAGTAGCCGGGGACAGAACTCCCTCTCCCAGCATTTT.